The TCR beta chain under discussion was sequenced for a study of shared clonotypes between healthy human individuals. This clone was seen repeatedly, ten times or more. Germline V lookup: CDR1 LNHDA, CDR2 SQIVND (reference sequence). This CDR3 has 16 residues. V gave up 5 bases and J gave up 2 bases, with 13 bases separating them. Some clones are missing from TCRdb's copy, which holds only in-frame ones; the method was immunoSEQ multiplex PCR. The table has roughly 450,000 clones, more than 65% seen once; the top ten hold around 13%. The chain joins TRBV19 to TRBJ2-6, with a possible D match to TRBD1 (6 bases). Sequences were obtained from PBMCs. The receptor's source is a woman aged 40 to 50 in good health. Some clones in this sample may be carry-over from other donors' samples. CDR3 in amino acids: CASSREQGTGANVLTF. The CDR3 coding sequence is TGTGCCAGTAGTCGCGAACAGGGTACTGGGGCCAACGTCCTGACTTTC.